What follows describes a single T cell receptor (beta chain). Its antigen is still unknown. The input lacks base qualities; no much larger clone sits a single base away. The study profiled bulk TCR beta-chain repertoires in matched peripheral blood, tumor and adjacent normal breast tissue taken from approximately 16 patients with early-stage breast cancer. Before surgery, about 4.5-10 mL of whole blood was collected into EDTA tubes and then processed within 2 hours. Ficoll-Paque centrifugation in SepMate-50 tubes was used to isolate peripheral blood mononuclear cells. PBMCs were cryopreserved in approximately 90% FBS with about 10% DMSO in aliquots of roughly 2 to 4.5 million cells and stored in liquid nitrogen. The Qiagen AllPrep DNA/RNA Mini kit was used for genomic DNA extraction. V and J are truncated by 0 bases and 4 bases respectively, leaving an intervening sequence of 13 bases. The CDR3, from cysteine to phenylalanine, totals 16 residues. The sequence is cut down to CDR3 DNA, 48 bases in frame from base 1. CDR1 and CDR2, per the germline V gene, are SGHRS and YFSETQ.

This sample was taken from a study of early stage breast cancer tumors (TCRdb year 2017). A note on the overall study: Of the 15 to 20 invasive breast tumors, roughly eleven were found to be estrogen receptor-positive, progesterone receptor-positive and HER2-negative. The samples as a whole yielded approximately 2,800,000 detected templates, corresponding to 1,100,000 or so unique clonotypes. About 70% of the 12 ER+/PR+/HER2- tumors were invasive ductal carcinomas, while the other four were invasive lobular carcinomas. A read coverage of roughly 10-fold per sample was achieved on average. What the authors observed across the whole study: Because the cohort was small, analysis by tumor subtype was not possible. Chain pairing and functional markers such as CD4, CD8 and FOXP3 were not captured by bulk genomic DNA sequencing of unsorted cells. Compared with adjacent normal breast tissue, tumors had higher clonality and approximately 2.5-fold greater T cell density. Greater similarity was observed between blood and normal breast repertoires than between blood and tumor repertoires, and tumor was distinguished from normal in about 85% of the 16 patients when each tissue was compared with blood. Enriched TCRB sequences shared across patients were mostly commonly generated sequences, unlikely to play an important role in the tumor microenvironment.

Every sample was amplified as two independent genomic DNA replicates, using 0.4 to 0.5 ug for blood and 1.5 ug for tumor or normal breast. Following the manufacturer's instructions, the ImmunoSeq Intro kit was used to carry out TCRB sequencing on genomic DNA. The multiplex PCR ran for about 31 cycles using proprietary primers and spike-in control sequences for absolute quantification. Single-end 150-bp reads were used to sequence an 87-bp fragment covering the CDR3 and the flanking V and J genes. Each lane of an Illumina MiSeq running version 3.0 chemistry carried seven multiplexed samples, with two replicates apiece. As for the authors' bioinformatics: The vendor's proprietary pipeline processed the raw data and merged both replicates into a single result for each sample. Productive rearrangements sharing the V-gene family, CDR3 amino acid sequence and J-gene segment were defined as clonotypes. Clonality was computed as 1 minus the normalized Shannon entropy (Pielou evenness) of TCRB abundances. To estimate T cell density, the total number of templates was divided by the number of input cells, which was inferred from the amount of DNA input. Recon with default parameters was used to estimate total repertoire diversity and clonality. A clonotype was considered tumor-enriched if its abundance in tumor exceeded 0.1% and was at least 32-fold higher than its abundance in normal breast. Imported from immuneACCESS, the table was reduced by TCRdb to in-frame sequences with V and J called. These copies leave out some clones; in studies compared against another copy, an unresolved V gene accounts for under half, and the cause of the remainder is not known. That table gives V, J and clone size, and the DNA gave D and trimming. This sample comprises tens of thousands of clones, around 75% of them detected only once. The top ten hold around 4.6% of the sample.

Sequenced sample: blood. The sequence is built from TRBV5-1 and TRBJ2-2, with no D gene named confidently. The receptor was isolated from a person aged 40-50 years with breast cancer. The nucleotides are TGCGCCAGCAGCTTGGTCCTCATATCCAGCACCGGGGAGCTGTTTTTT. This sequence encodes CASSLVLISSTGELFF.